Below, 26 T cell receptor beta chains from the same sample are listed, as sequenced in a study of monozygotic twins with inflammatory bowel disease. From the 5' RACE reads, TCRdb lists one entry per CDR3 protein and no DNA. This listing includes around 190,000 distinct CDR3 sequences. Sequenced material: blood. These receptors came from a human donor with ulcerative colitis or Crohn's disease, or a healthy co-twin of an affected twin (not recorded which).

The chain employs TRBV7-8 and TRBJ1-4. The CDR3 covers 13 residues. Germline-derived CDR1 and CDR2 are SGHVS and FQNEAQ. Here the CDR3 reads CASSLEPNEKLFF. The variable domain in full, with the rest retrieved from reference TRBV7-8 and TRBJ1-4, is GAGVSQSPRYKVAKRGQDVALRCDPISGHVSLFWYQQALGQGPEFLTYFQNEAQLDKSGLPSDRFFAERPEGSVSTLKIQRTQQEDSAVYLCASSLEPNEKLFFGSGTQLSVL.

The V gene is TRBV12-3 or TRBV12-4, the J gene TRBJ1-1; the TRBD1 assignment by TCRdb is unverifiable without DNA. The CDR3 loop spans 14 amino acids. CDR3 protein: CASSSPPLRAEAFF.

J is TRBJ2-2 and V is TRBV29-1; the D call of TRBD1 rests on TCRdb alone, since no DNA is present to check it. CDR3 length equals 16 residues. Germline CDR1 reads SQVTM; CDR2 reads ANQGSEA. This chain's CDR3 is CSAEARTSKYTGELFF.

The genes are TRBV6-1 and TRBJ2-7; TCRdb selects TRBD2, and the lack of DNA leaves this call unchecked. This CDR3 has 16 residues. Germline CDR1 and CDR2: MNHNS and SASEGT. This CDR3 is CASRLSVVAGAYEQYF.

The chain has TRBV4-2 and TRBJ1-2; TCRdb indicates TRBD1, and absent DNA this call remains unverified. This CDR3 spans 16 amino acids. Looked up from germline, CDR1 is LGHNA and CDR2 is YNFKEQ. The CDR3 reads CASSQTGTGVYGGYTF.

The rearrangement links TRBV5-1 to TRBJ2-7; as DNA is missing, the TRBD1 call by TCRdb cannot be tested. The CDR3 is made up of 15 amino acids. The germline gives CDR1 SGHRS, CDR2 YFSETQ. CDR3 loop: CASSLVQDRGDEQYF. The variable domain in full, completed from reference TRBV5-1 and TRBJ2-7, reads KAGVTQTPRYLIKTRGQQVTLSCSPISGHRSVSWYQQTPGQGLQFLFEYFSETQRNKGNFPGRFSGRQFSNSRSEMNVSTLELGDSALYLCASSLVQDRGDEQYFGPGTRLTVT.

V usage is TRBV7-3 and J usage is TRBJ2-2; the D gene TCRdb calls, TRBD1, cannot be checked with no DNA. CDR1 is SGHTA and CDR2 is FQGTGA in the germline V gene. The CDR3 runs 18 residues. CDR3 loop: CASSLSGGPVANTGELFF.

The V call is TRBV20-1, the J call TRBJ1-4. Germline V gene data show CDR1 as DFQATT and CDR2 as SNEGSKA (reference sequence). There are 12 residues in the CDR3. This CDR3 reads CSARETNEKLFF.

The chain has TRBV19 and TRBJ2-3; TCRdb's D gene call, TRBD1, goes unchecked for lack of DNA. This CDR3 is built from 17 residues. Germline V gives CDR1 LNHDA, CDR2 SQIVND (reference sequence). The CDR3 protein is CASSKPGQGMYADTQYF.

The V gene is TRBV7-2, the J gene TRBJ2-2. Germline V gene sequence: CDR1 SGHTA, CDR2 FQGNSA. The length of the CDR3 is 15 residues. The CDR3 protein is CASSLYVSFSGELFF.

The gene calls are TRBV12-3 or TRBV12-4 and TRBJ2-6; the TRBD2 assignment by TCRdb is unverifiable without DNA. The CDR3 has 16 residues. CDR3 residues: CASSPGGPSGANVLTF.

The CDR3 loop is CASLPWGGNEQFF. V usage is TRBV27 and J usage is TRBJ2-1; TCRdb's assignment of TRBD1 cannot be checked, as there is no DNA. This CDR3 region has 13 residues. Per the germline V gene, CDR1 is MNHEY and CDR2 is SMNVEV (reference sequence).

The chain carries TRBV6-2 or TRBV6-3 and TRBJ2-1; TCRdb picks TRBD2, but there is no DNA to check that call. Germline V lookup: CDR1 MNHEY, CDR2 SVGEGT. The CDR3 totals 19 residues. The CDR3 reads CASSPGTRYLFGDYNEQFF.

The chain employs TRBV5-1 and TRBJ2-3; TCRdb indicates TRBD1, and absent DNA this call remains unverified. CDR3 length: 15 amino acids. The V gene's germline CDR1 is SGHRS and CDR2 YFSETQ. CDR3: CASSLAGRGADTQYF.

The chain joins TRBV6-5 to TRBJ1-1. The CDR3 runs to 13 residues. Per the germline V gene, CDR1 is MNHEY and CDR2 is SVGAGI. This chain's CDR3 is CASSLTLQYTAFF.

CDR3 region: CASSPLFPGDHTNSPLHF. V and J are TRBV18 and TRBJ1-6. The CDR3 is made up of 18 amino acids. CDR1 and CDR2 from the germline V gene are KGHSH and LQKENI.

The gene calls are TRBV7-2 and TRBJ1-1; with no DNA, the TCRdb D assignment of TRBD1 cannot be verified. The germline V gene encodes CDR1 SGHTA and CDR2 FQGNSA. The CDR3 extends over 15 amino acids. The CDR3 region is CASKPSGVSDTEAFF.

Here the CDR3 reads CASSSMGQGVSYEQYF. This chain connects TRBV5-5 to TRBJ2-7; the TCRdb call, TRBD1, lacks DNA for checking. The CDR3 is made up of 16 amino acids. Germline loops: CDR1 SGHKS, CDR2 YYEKEE (reference sequence).

This chain joins TRBV18 and TRBJ2-1. The CDR3 covers 16 residues. Per germline, CDR1 KGHSH and CDR2 LQKENI. The CDR3 is CASSPLSGYSYNEQFF.

The chain is built from TRBV6-5 and TRBJ2-5. The germline V gene encodes CDR1 MNHEY and CDR2 SVGAGI. CDR3 length: 14 amino acids. The CDR3 region is CASSHRLGQETQYF.

V gene TRBV7-6 combines with J gene TRBJ1-1; TCRdb lists TRBD1, though no DNA is available to test this call. Per the germline V gene, CDR1 is SGHVS and CDR2 is FNYEAQ. The CDR3 spans 13 residues. The CDR3 loop is CASSQSRDREAFF.

The chain is built from TRBV15 and TRBJ2-5. The CDR3 totals 15 residues. From germline, CDR1 is LNHNV and CDR2 YYDKDF (reference sequence). CDR3 in amino acids: CATSKKEIRKETQYF.

This chain connects TRBV19 to TRBJ2-1; without DNA, the TCRdb call of TRBD2 cannot be checked. This CDR3 has 13 residues. From germline, CDR1 is LNHDA and CDR2 SQIVND (reference sequence). This chain's CDR3 is CASSSRVGNEQFF.

This chain uses TRBV27 with TRBJ2-7; there is no DNA to check the TCRdb D call of TRBD1. This CDR3 spans 19 amino acids. Germline V lookup: CDR1 MNHEY, CDR2 SMNVEV (reference sequence). CDR3: CASSTRGQRLVSFSYEQYF.

V usage is TRBV7-3 and J usage is TRBJ2-3; with no DNA, the TCRdb D assignment of TRBD1 cannot be verified. The CDR3 is 16 residues long. Germline V lookup: CDR1 SGHTA, CDR2 FQGTGA. The CDR3 loop reads CASSLIGAPGTDTQYF.

The chain joins TRBV29-1 to TRBJ1-2; TCRdb selects TRBD1, and the lack of DNA leaves this call unchecked. The germline gives CDR1 SQVTM, CDR2 ANQGSEA. The CDR3 spans 14 residues. The CDR3: CSVEKGAGNYGYTF.